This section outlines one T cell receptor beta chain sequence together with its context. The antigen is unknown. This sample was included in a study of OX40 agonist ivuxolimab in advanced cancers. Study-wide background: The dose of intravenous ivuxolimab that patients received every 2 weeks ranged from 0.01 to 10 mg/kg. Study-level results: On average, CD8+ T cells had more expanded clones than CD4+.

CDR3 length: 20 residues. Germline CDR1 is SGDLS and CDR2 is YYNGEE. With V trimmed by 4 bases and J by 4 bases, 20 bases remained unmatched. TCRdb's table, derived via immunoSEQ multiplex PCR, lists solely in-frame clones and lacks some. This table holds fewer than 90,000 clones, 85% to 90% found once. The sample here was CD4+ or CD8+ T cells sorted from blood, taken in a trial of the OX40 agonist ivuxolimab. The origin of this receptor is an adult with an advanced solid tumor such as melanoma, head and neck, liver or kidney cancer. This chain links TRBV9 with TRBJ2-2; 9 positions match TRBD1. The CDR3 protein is CASSRSKGNYRGLGTGELFF. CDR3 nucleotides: TGTGCCAGCAGCCGCTCGAAGGGCAATTACAGGGGGCTAGGCACCGGGGAGCTGTTTTTT.